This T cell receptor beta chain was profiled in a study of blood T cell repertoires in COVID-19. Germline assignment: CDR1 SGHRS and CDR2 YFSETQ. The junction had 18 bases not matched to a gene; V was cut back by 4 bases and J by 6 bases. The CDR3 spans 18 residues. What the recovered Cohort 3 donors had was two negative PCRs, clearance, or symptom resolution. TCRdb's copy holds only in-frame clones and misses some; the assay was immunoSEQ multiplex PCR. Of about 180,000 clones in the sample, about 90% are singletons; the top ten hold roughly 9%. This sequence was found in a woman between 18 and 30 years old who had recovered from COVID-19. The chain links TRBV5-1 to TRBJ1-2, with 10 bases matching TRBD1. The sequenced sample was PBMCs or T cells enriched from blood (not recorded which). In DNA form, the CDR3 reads TGCGCCAGCAGCAGCACAATAACGGGACAGGGGCTTCTTAATGGCTACACCTTC. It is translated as CASSSTITGQGLLNGYTF. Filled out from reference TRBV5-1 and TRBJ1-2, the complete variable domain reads KAGVTQTPRYLIKTRGQQVTLSCSPISGHRSVSWYQQTPGQGLQFLFEYFSETQRNKGNFPGRFSGRQFSNSRSEMNVSTLELGDSALYLCASSSTITGQGLLNGYTFGSGTRLTVV.